The 21 T cell receptor beta chains presented below share a single source sample, sequenced in a study of T cells in Graves' hyperthyroidism and ophthalmopathy. RNA transcripts provided the source from which TCR beta CDR3 regions were amplified. First-round RT-PCR targeting the TCR CDR3 was performed with the HTBI primer set. TCRdb passed the multiplex PCR reads through MiXCR, listing each CDR3 protein once. Altogether about 640,000 distinct CDR3 sequences are present, approximately 14% being singletons, with the ten largest covering 12%. Source material: blood. The source of these receptors is a woman in her forties or fifties with Graves' ophthalmopathy.

This chain links TRBV6-1 with TRBJ2-1; D is perhaps TRBD2 (6 bases). V was shortened by 6 bases and J by 8 bases, with 26 bases between the two germline ends. The CDR3 length is 17 residues. Germline CDR1 is MNHNS and CDR2 is SASEGT. The CDR3 sequence: CASSKPPWTKESYEQFF. The CDR3 DNA is TGTGCCAGCAGCAAACCCCCATGGACTAAGGAGTCCTATGAGCAGTTCTTC.

This clonotype was observed many times. The chain links TRBV5-1 to TRBJ1-1; weak D call: TRBD1 (6 bases). Trimming removed 6 bases at V and 1 base at J, with 19 bases between. The CDR3 contains 16 residues. Germline V gene sequence: CDR1 SGHRS, CDR2 YFSETQ. The CDR3 here is CASNPTAGGPNTEAFF. The CDR3 DNA reads as TGCGCCAGCAATCCTACCGCCGGGGGGCCGAACACTGAAGCTTTCTTT. Full variable domain (remainder filled in from reference TRBV5-1 and TRBJ1-1): KAGVTQTPRYLIKTRGQQVTLSCSPISGHRSVSWYQQTPGQGLQFLFEYFSETQRNKGNFPGRFSGRQFSNSRSEMNVSTLELGDSALYLCASNPTAGGPNTEAFFGQGTRLTVV.

This clonotype was seen at least ten times. V and J are TRBV28 and TRBJ2-2; possibly TRBD2 for D (6 bases). V was trimmed by 3 bases and J by 2 bases, leaving 19 bases between them. Germline CDR1 reads MDHEN; CDR2 reads SYDVKM. This CDR3 contains 18 residues. As DNA, the CDR3 is TGTGCCAGCAGTTTCCCCACTGTGGCTAGCGTAAACACCGGGGAGCTGTTTTTT. This translates into CASSFPTVASVNTGELFF.

This clonotype was picked up a small number of times. V is TRBV20-1 and J is TRBJ2-4; 7 nucleotides agree with TRBD1. The CDR3 length is 13 residues. V shed 6 bases, J shed 2 bases, and the junction held 4 bases outside the gene matches. Germline values: CDR1 DFQATT, CDR2 SNEGSKA (reference sequence). In nucleotides, the CDR3 is TGCAGTGCCCCGGGACAGTCCAAAAACATTCAGTACTTC. Amino acid sequence: CSAPGQSKNIQYF.

This clonotype has more than one count but fewer than ten. This chain uses TRBV15 with TRBJ2-2, with 9 bases identical to TRBD2. Germline assignment: CDR1 LNHNV and CDR2 YYDKDF (reference sequence). The CDR3 consists of 18 residues. The ends lost 0 bases at V and 6 bases at J; junction bases unmatched: 11. The CDR3 DNA follows: TGTGCCACCAGCAGAGATAATATGTTAGCGGGAGTCCCCGGGGAGCTGTTTTTT. It specifies CATSRDNMLAGVPGELFF. Full variable domain (rest looked up from reference TRBV15 and TRBJ2-2): DAMVIQNPRYQVTQFGKPVTLSCSQTLNHNVMYWYQQKSSQAPKLLFHYYDKDFNNEADTPDNFQSRRPNTSFCFLDIRSPGLGDTAMYLCATSRDNMLAGVPGELFFGEGSRLTVL.

V gene TRBV6-1 combines with J gene TRBJ2-7, with TRBD1 as a possible D gene (6 bases). Trimming shortened V by 5 bases and J by 4 bases, and 21 bases separated the two germline ends. CDR1 MNHNS and CDR2 SASEGT come from the germline V gene. The CDR3 contains 16 residues. Here the CDR3 reads CASSTNRVPLGYEQYF. The CDR3 nucleotides read TGTGCCAGCAGTACGAACAGGGTCCCACTTGGGTACGAGCAGTACTTC.

This clonotype showed up many times. This sequence joins TRBV7-3 and TRBJ2-2, with D maybe TRBD2 (6 bases). The germline V gene has CDR1 SGHTA and CDR2 FQGTGA. The CDR3 runs 14 residues. V gave up 5 bases and J gave up 6 bases, with 13 bases separating them. This chain's CDR3 is CASSPRSGSGELFF. CDR3 nucleotide sequence: TGTGCCAGCAGCCCCCGTAGCGGTTCCGGGGAGCTGTTTTTT.

Many counts were recorded for this clonotype. The chain joins TRBV7-2 to TRBJ2-7; a weak D match, TRBD1 (6 bases). Germline V lookup: CDR1 SGHTA, CDR2 FQGNSA. The ends were cut back, 5 bases at V and 0 bases at J, with 11 bases in the middle. The CDR3 length is 14 residues. CDR3 loop: CASSRTQGSYEQYF. CDR3 coding DNA: TGTGCCAGCAGCAGGACACAGGGCTCCTACGAGCAGTACTTC.

This clonotype was seen a handful of times. The V call is TRBV7-9, the J call TRBJ2-1, with 14 positions matching TRBD2. The CDR3 length is 16 residues. The junction had 7 bases not matched to a gene; V was cut back by 4 bases and J by 8 bases. CDR1 and CDR2 from the germline V gene are SEHNR and FQNEAQ (reference sequence). CDR3 coding DNA: TGTGCCAGCAGCTCCCCGGGACTAGCGGGAGTTTATGAGCAGTTCTTC. Protein product: CASSSPGLAGVYEQFF.

This clonotype showed up just a few times. The rearrangement links TRBV7-3 to TRBJ2-1, with D unclear. The V gene's germline CDR1 is SGHTA and CDR2 FQGTGA. CDR3 length: 13 amino acids. V was cut by 3 bases and J by 7 bases, with 10 bases left in between. The DNA for the CDR3 is TGTGCCAGCAGCTTTTTAGGCCAGAATGAGCAGTTCTTC. Translated, it gives CASSFLGQNEQFF.

This clonotype has only a few counts. The V and J genes are TRBV13 and TRBJ2-2; TRBD2 agrees at 13 bases. Germline loops: CDR1 PRHDT, CDR2 FYEKMQ (reference sequence). The CDR3 is 18 residues long. J gave up 6 bases and V 4 bases, and 11 bases lay outside the gene matches. This chain's CDR3 is CASSSRLAGGEKAGELFF. In DNA, the CDR3 is TGTGCCAGCAGCTCCCGACTAGCGGGAGGTGAGAAGGCCGGGGAGCTGTTTTTT.

This clonotype was counted at least ten times. The rearrangement links TRBV28 to TRBJ2-1; D is uncertain. Trimming removed 6 bases from V and 0 bases from J, with 15 bases in between. CDR1 and CDR2 (germline): MDHEN, SYDVKM. This CDR3 spans 16 amino acids. CDR3: CASRSILRGSYNEQFF. DNA of the CDR3: TGTGCCAGCAGATCTATTCTCAGAGGCTCCTACAATGAGCAGTTCTTC.

The chain combines TRBV19 with TRBJ1-1, with TRBD1 matching 9 bases. The CDR3 runs 16 residues. Germline V CDR1 and CDR2: LNHDA, SQIVND (reference sequence). The V gene end was trimmed by 1 base and the J gene end by 4 bases; junction bases not matched to a gene: 7. The CDR3: CASSIGQDRGGTEAFF. The DNA for the CDR3 is TGTGCCAGTAGTATAGGGCAGGACAGGGGAGGCACTGAAGCTTTCTTT.

The chain employs TRBV20-1 and TRBJ2-1; D unresolved. This CDR3 spans 13 amino acids. V dropped 0 bases and J dropped 6 bases, with 9 bases sitting between them. The V gene's germline CDR1 is DFQATT and CDR2 SNEGSKA (reference sequence). In nucleotides, the CDR3 is TGCAGTGCTAGAGACTTGGTTCGCAATGAGCAGTTCTTC. It translates to CSARDLVRNEQFF.

This clonotype was seen at least ten times. This chain links TRBV6-2 or TRBV6-3 with TRBJ1-1; D possibly corresponds to TRBD1 (6 bases). CDR1 MNHEY and CDR2 SVGEGT come from the germline V gene. Trimming removed 5 bases at V and 4 bases at J, with 14 bases between. The CDR3 length is 14 residues. The CDR3 nucleotides read TGTGCCAGCAGTCCTAACAGGGTTGGCACTGAAGCTTTCTTT. It yields the protein CASSPNRVGTEAFF.

This chain joins TRBV29-1 and TRBJ1-1; 8 nucleotides line up with TRBD1. The CDR3 is 13 residues long. V was pared by 3 bases and J by 4 bases, with 4 bases of the junction left unmatched. Germline values: CDR1 SQVTM, CDR2 ANQGSEA. CDR3 residues: CSVDRGRATEAFF. The CDR3 DNA sequence: TGCAGCGTTGACAGGGGGCGGGCCACTGAAGCTTTCTTT.

V is TRBV6-1 and J is TRBJ2-5; TRBD1 aligns across 7 bases. This CDR3 has 15 amino acids. V was pared by 6 bases and J by 4 bases, with 11 bases of the junction left unmatched. Germline CDR1 and CDR2: MNHNS and SASEGT. CDR3 amino acids: CASSPGTVIRETQYF. CDR3 bases: TGTGCCAGCAGCCCCGGGACAGTGATAAGAGAGACCCAGTACTTC.

This clonotype was picked up a small number of times. The rearrangement links TRBV18 to TRBJ2-1; 9 nucleotides match TRBD1. CDR1 and CDR2 from the germline V gene are KGHSH and LQKENI. The CDR3 contains 18 residues. Unmatched junction bases numbered 14, after V lost 0 bases and J lost 8 bases. The CDR3 bases are TGTGCCAGCTCACCACCGCGCGGAGCAGGACAGGGGTTGTATGAGCAGTTCTTC. Its translation: CASSPPRGAGQGLYEQFF.

This clonotype has only a few counts. V gene TRBV6-1 combines with J gene TRBJ1-2, with a possible D match to TRBD1 (6 bases). V shed 5 bases and J shed 4 bases, with 20 bases lying between them. The CDR3 contains 16 residues. In germline, CDR1 is MNHNS, CDR2 SASEGT. The CDR3, as DNA: TGTGCCAGCAGTCCCCAGGGCAAACAGGGAACCTATGGCTACACCTTC. As protein: CASSPQGKQGTYGYTF.

The chain uses TRBV2 and TRBJ2-1; 13 positions match TRBD2. The ends lost 4 bases at V and 6 bases at J; junction bases unmatched: 3. The CDR3 loop spans 15 amino acids. Looked up from germline, CDR1 is SNHLY and CDR2 is FYNNEI. CDR3 DNA sequence: TGTGCCAGCAGTGTTACTAGCGGGAGGGCCAATGAGCAGTTCTTC. Encoded protein: CASSVTSGRANEQFF.

The rearrangement uses TRBV4-1 and TRBJ1-5; a possible D gene is TRBD1 (6 bases). This CDR3 has 16 amino acids. Trimming cost V 1 base and J 4 bases, with 14 bases left between them. Germline assignment: CDR1 MGHRA and CDR2 YSYEKL. The CDR3 region is CASSQGFGRGNQPQHF. The CDR3 DNA is TGCGCCAGCAGCCAAGGGTTCGGCAGGGGAAATCAGCCCCAGCATTTT.